This T cell receptor beta chain was obtained from a study of vaccination effects on CD4 cells after COVID-19. Details on this clone: The antigen remains undetermined.

Expansion of antigen-specific CD4+ T cells with viral peptide pools was carried out by the ViraFEST assay before sequencing. Following culture for around 10 days, CD4+ T cells were isolated. Vaccinated recipients, who were negative for nucleocapsid antibodies, had no history of SARS-CoV-2 infection. Half the medium was replaced with IL-2 medium on days 3 and 7. The CDR3 contains 15 residues. V lost 2 bases, J lost 9 bases, and 17 bases lay in between. Germline CDR1 reads LGHDT; CDR2 reads YNNKEL (reference sequence). TCRdb keeps only in-frame clones here, not all; method: immunoSEQ multiplex PCR. The repertoire holds some 22,000 clones, over 55% seen once, with roughly an eighth in the top ten.

The chain links TRBV3-1 (or the pseudogene TRBV3-2) to TRBJ2-1; possible D gene TRBD2, 6 bases. Sequenced here: CD4+ T cells from PBMCs cultured with HCoV-OC43 spike peptides, sampled before COVID-19 vaccination. Sample subset: HCoV-OC43 spike overlapping peptide pool stimulation. The sequence was collected from a human donor who received a COVID-19 vaccine. This CDR3 is CASSQSRGRSPEQFF. DNA of the CDR3: TGTGCCAGCAGCCAATCGCGGGGCCGCTCCCCTGAGCAGTTCTTC.